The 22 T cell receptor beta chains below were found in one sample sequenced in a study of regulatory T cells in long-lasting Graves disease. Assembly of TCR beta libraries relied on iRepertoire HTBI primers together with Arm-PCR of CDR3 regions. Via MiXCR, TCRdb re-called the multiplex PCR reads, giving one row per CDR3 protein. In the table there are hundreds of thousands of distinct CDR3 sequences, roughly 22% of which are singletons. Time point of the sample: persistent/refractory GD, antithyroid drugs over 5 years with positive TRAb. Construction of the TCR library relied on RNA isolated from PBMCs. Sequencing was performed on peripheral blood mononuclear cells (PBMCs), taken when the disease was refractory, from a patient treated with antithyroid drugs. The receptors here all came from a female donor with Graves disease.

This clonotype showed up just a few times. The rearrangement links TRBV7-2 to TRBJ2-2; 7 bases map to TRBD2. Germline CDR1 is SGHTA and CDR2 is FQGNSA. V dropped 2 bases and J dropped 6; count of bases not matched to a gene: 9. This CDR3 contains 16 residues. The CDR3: CASSLNVGGTPGELFF. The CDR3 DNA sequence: TGTGCCAGCAGCTTAAATGTGGGGGGGACCCCCGGGGAGCTGTTTTTT. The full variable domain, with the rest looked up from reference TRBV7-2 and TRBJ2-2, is GAGVSQSPSNKVTEKGKDVELRCDPISGHTALYWYRQSLGQGLEFLIYFQGNSAPDKSGLPSDRFSAERTGGSVSTLTIQRTQQEDSAVYLCASSLNVGGTPGELFFGEGSRLTVL.

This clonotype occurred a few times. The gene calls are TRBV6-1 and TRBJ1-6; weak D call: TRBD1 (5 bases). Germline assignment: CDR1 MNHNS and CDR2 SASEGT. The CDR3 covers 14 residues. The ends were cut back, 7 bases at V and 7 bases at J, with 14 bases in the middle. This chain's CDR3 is CASKRSDRNSPLHF. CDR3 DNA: TGTGCCAGCAAGCGATCAGACAGAAATTCACCCCTCCACTTT.

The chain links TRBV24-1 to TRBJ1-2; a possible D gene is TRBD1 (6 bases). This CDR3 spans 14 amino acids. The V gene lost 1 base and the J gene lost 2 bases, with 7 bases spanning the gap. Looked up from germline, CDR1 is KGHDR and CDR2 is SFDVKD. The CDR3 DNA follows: TGTGCCACCAGTGATTTAGGGGGGAACTATGGCTACACCTTC. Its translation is CATSDLGGNYGYTF.

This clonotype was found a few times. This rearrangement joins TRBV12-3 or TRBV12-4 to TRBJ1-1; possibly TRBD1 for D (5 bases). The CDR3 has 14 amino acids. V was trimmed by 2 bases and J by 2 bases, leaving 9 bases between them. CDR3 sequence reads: CASSLTGDNTEAFF. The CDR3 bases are TGTGCCAGCAGTTTAACTGGGGACAACACTGAAGCTTTCTTT.

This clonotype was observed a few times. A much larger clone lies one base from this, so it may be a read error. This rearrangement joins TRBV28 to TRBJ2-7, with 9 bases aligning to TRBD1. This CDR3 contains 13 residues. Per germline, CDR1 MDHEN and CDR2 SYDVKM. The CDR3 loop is CANSTGQGYEQYF. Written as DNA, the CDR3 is TGTGCCAACAGTACCGGACAGGGGTATGAGCAGTACTTC.

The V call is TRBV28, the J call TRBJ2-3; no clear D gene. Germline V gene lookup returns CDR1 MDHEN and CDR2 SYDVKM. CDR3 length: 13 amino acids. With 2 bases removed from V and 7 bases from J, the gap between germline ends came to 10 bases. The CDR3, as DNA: TGTGCCAGCAGTTTAGTGAGCTGGCATACGCAGTATTTT. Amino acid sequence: CASSLVSWHTQYF. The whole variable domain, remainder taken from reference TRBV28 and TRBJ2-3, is DVKVTQSSRYLVKRTGEKVFLECVQDMDHENMFWYRQDPGLGLRLIYFSYDVKMKEKGDIPEGYSVSREKKERFSLILESASTNQTSMYLCASSLVSWHTQYFGPGTRLTVL.

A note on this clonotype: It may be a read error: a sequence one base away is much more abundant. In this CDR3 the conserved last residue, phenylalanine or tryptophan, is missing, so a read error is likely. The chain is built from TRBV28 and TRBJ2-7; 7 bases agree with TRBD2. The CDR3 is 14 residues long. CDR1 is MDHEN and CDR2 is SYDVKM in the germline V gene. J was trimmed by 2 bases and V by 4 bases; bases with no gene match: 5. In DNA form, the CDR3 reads TGTGCCAGCAGTTGGGCGGGAGTCGCCTACGAGCAGTACCTC. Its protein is CASSWAGVAYEQYL.

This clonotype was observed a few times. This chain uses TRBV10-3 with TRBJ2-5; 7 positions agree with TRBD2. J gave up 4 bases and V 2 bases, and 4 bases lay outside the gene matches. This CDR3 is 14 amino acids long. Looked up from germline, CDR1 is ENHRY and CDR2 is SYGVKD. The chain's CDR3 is CAISEGASGETQYF. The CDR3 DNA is TGTGCCATCAGTGAGGGGGCTAGCGGAGAGACCCAGTACTTC.

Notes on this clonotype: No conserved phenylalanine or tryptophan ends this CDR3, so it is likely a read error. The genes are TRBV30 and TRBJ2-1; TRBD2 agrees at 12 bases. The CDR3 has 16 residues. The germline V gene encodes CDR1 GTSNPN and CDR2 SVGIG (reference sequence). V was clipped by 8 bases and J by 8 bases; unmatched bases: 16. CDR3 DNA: TGTGCCGGCTCCCCCGGGCTAGCGGGGGGGCCAGATGAGCAGTTCCTC. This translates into CAGSPGLAGGPDEQFL.

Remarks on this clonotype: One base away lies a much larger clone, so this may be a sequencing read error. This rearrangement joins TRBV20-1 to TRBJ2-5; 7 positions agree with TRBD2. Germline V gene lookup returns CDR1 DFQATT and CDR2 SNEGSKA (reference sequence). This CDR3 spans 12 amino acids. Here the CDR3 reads CSARDRGETQHF. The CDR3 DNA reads TGCAGTGCTAGAGATCGGGGGGAGACCCAGCACTTC.

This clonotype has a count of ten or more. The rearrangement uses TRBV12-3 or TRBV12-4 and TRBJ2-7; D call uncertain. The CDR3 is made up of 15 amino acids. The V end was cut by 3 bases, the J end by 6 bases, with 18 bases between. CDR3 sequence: CASSLMGTVVGEQYF. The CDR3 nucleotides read TGTGCCAGCAGTTTGATGGGAACGGTTGTGGGCGAGCAGTACTTC.

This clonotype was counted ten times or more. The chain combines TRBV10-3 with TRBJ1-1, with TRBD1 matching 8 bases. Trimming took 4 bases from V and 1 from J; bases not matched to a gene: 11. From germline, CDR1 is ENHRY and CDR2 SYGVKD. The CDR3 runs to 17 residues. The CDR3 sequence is CAISASKSGTGNTEAFF. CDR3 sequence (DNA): TGTGCCATCAGTGCGTCGAAATCCGGGACAGGGAACACTGAAGCTTTCTTT.

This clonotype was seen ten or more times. CDR3 bases: TGTGCCAGCTATTCGCTGGGGGTGGGGGAGACCCAGTACTTC. Translation: CASYSLGVGETQYF. The gene calls are TRBV6-1 and TRBJ2-5, with D perhaps being TRBD1 or TRBD2 (5 bases each). V lost 8 bases, J lost 5 bases, and 18 bases lay in between. The CDR3 extends over 14 amino acids. CDR1 and CDR2 (germline): MNHNS, SASEGT.

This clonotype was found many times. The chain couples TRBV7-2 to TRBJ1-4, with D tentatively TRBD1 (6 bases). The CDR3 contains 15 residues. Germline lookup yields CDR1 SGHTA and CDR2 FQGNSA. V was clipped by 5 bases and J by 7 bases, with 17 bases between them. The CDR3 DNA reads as TGTGCCAGCAGCCGGATAGGGGGGAGCGCTGAAAAACTGTTTTTT. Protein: CASSRIGGSAEKLFF.

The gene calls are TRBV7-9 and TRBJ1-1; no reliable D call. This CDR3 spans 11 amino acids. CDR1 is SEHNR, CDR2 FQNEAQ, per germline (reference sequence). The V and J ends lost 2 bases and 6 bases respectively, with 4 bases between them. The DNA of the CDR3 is TGTGCCAGCAGCTTACCTCCTGAAGCTTTCTTT. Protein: CASSLPPEAFF.

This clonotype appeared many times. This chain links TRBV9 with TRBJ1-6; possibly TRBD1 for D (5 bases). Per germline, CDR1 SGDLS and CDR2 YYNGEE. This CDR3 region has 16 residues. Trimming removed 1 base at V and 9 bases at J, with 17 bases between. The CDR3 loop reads CASSVSPGARGSPLHF. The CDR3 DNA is TGTGCCAGCAGCGTAAGTCCCGGGGCGAGAGGTTCACCCCTCCACTTT.

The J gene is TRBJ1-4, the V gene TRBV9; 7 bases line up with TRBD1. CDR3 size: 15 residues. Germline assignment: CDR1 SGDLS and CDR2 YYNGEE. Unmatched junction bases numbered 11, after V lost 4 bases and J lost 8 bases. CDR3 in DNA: TGTGCCAGCAGCCCTAGGACAGGCGAGGGGGAAAAACTGTTTTTT. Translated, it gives CASSPRTGEGEKLFF.

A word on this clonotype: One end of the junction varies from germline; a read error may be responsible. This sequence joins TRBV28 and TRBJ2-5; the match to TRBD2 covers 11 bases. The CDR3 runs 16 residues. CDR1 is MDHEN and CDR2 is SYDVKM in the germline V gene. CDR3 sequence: CASSLGPSGGFETRYF. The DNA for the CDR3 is TGTGCCAGCAGTTTGGGTCCTAGCGGGGGGTTTGAGACCCGGTACTTC.

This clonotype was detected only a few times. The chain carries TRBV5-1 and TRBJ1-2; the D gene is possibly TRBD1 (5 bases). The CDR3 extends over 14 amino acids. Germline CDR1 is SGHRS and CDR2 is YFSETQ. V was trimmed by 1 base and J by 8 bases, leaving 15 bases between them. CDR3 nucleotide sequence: TGCGCCAGCAGCTTGCAGGGCTCCTCAGGGGGCTACACCTTC. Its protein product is CASSLQGSSGGYTF.

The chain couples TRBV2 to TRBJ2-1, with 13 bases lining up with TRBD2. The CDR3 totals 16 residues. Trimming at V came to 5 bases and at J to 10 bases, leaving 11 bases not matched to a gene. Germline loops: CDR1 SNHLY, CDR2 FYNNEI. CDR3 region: CASSLSLAGGPGEQFF. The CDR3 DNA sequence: TGTGCCAGCAGTTTATCACTAGCGGGGGGGCCGGGGGAGCAGTTCTTC.

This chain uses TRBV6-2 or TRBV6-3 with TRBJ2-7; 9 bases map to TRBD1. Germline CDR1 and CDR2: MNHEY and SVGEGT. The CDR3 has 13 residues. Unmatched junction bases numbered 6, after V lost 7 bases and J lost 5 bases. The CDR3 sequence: CASKRTGDHEQYF. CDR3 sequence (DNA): TGTGCCAGCAAGCGGACAGGGGACCACGAGCAGTACTTC.

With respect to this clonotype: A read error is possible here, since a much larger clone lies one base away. The CDR3, as DNA: TGTGCCAGCAGTTACGGGACAGGGGACTACGAGCAGTACTTC. Translated: CASSYGTGDYEQYF. The gene calls are TRBV6-2 or TRBV6-3 and TRBJ2-7; 10 nucleotides align to TRBD1. Per the germline V gene, CDR1 is MNHEY and CDR2 is SVGEGT. The V and J ends lost 2 bases and 3 bases, in that order; junction bases with no gene match: 1. This CDR3 is 14 amino acids long.